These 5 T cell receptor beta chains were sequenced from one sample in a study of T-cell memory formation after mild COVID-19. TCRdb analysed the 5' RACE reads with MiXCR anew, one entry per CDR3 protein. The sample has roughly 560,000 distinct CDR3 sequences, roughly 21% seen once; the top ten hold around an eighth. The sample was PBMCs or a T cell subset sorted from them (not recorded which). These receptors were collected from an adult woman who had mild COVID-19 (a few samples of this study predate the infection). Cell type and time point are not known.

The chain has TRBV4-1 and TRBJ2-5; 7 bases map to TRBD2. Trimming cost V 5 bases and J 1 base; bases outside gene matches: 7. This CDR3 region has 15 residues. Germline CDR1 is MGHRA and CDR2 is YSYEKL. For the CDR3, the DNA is TGCGCCAGCAGCATACAGCTAGCGGTCCAAGAGACCCAGTACTTC. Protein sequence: CASSIQLAVQETQYF.

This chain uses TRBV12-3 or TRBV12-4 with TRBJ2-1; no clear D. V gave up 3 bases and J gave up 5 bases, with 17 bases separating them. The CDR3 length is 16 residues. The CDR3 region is CASSFRVLTQDNEQFF. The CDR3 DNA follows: TGTGCCAGCAGTTTCCGGGTACTGACTCAGGACAATGAGCAGTTCTTC.

The CDR3 region has the DNA TGTGCCAGCAGGGAGGGCTATGGCTACACCTTC. This codes for CASREGYGYTF. The chain recombines TRBV7-9 with TRBJ1-2; D gene ambiguous. V lost 6 bases and J lost 4, with 6 bases in between. Per germline, CDR1 SEHNR and CDR2 FQNEAQ (reference sequence). The CDR3 spans 11 residues.

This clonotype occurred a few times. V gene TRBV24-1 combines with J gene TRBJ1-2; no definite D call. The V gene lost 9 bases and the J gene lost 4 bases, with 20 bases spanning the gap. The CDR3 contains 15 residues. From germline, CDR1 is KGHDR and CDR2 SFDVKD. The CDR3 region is CATSTAQVDLYGYTF. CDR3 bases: TGTGCCACCTCAACAGCTCAGGTGGACCTCTATGGCTACACCTTC.

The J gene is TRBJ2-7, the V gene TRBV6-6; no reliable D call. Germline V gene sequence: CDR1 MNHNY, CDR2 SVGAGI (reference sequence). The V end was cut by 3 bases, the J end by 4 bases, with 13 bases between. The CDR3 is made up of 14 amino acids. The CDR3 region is CASSYKEDSYEQYF. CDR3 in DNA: TGTGCCAGCAGTTATAAGGAAGATAGTTACGAGCAGTACTTC.